Given below is one T cell receptor (beta chain) in context. Its antigen is unknown. These data come from a study of cytomegalovirus exposure and HLA in healthy donors (dated by TCRdb to 2016 to 2017). At the level of the whole study: According to an earlier analysis of 550 to 700 of the donors, some 180 million T cells yielded over 90 million unique TCR beta sequences and around 280 Gb of sequence data. An early release covering roughly 640 HLA-typed donors comprised approximately 290 gigabases of sequencing data and roughly 85 million unique TCR sequences. Of the approximately 400 genotyped donors, 81% were placed in the genetic ancestry cluster associated with self-reported Caucasian donors. The study was designed to test whether signatures of past pathogen exposure could be identified by cataloging public T cell receptors. The T cell repertoires of 666 subjects were profiled by immunosequencing and related to cytomegalovirus serostatus. In addition to the first cohort of around 670 subjects, a separate validation cohort of approximately 120 different subjects was used. To predict cytomegalovirus infection status, the study combined high-throughput TCR immunosequencing, statistical association of individual TCRs with disease status, and machine learning. In a later analysis, previously published TCR beta repertoires from about 640 donors were re-analyzed and high-resolution HLA genotyping was added so that TCR occurrence patterns could be studied. Rather than drawing on any new phenotypic data, the later analysis identified candidate immune exposures from TCR beta sequences and the way those sequences occurred across donors. An earlier analysis of around 540 of the donors applied high-throughput TCR beta sequencing to assess whether each TCR beta V gene segment acted as functional or pseudogenic. Donor age, sex, ethnicity and CMV serostatus were compiled together with the repertoire data. Genome-wide SNP genotypes for about 60% of the 666 donors were used in a later genetic analysis, which treated that subset as a discovery cohort. Every repertoire in the discovery cohort had been generated on one and the same sequencing platform. Class I and class II HLA loci were covered by the typing at four-digit resolution. The number of donors typed differed by locus, with about 629-630 for A, B, C, DRB1 and DQB1, 522 for DQA1, 606 for DPA1, and 450 to 480 for DPB1. Four or five DR-DQ haplotypes were handled as single units for association and clustering because linkage in the cohort was strong. Across 300 to 500 genotyped donors of the cohort, an average of 235,054 unique TCR beta nucleotide sequences per donor were sequenced, and roughly a sixth of those sequences were non-productive.

The cohort consisted of fewer than 700 healthy bone marrow donors. At the time of sampling, all cohort members were nominally healthy, though unrecorded immune exposures were likely present. The donor tested CMV seronegative, placing the donor among the 350 to 400 seronegative members of the cohort. Each donor provided a peripheral blood sample, and peripheral blood mononuclear cells were used for TCR beta sequencing. Genomic DNA extraction from the blood cell samples was performed with the Qiagen DNeasy Blood Extraction Kit. Its CDR3 holds 16 amino acids, cysteine through phenylalanine. The DNA shown is the 48-base CDR3, in frame from base 1. Cut back by 2 bases and 3 bases, the V and J ends lie 14 bases apart. From a lookup of the germline V gene, CDR1 and CDR2 are MNHNS and SASEGT. Library preparation was by the immunoSEQ multiplex PCR assay. For the multiplex PCR, a mixture combining 60 forward primers for TCR Vbeta segments and 13 reverse primers for TCR Jbeta segments was used. A multiplex PCR assay on genomic DNA amplified the CDR3 region of rearranged TCR beta genes. Amplified TCR beta libraries were sequenced as 87-base-pair reads on the Illumina HiSeq System. Regarding the original processing steps: Across the roughly 640 repertoires, a later analysis counted 80 million or so unique TCR beta chains, about 10 million of which were shared by at least two donors. Raw reads were error-corrected and collapsed into unique sequences with a nearest-neighbor algorithm that merged closely related sequences to remove PCR and sequencing errors. To assign V, D and J gene segments, CDR3 sequences were aligned to IMGT reference sequences. Each retained sequence needed at least a six-nucleotide match to both a V gene segment and a J gene segment. A rearrangement counted as productive if the CDR3 had no stop codons and remained in frame with V and J, and every other rearrangement counted as non-productive. Following IMGT convention, CDR3 was defined as the stretch from the second conserved V-encoded cysteine up to the conserved J-encoded phenylalanine. In an earlier analysis of more than 550 of the donors, sequences lacking an unambiguous match to a single V gene segment were excluded. An earlier analysis of 500 to 600 of the donors classified V segments as functional when productive rearrangements were above 56.7% and as segregating when the standard deviation between donors was above 5%. To diagnose cytomegalovirus status from the catalog of TCR beta chain sequences, a statistical classification framework was built. V and J gene assignment, in a later analysis, came from comparing TCR nucleotide sequences with IMGT/GENE-DB human TR gene sequences. A later analysis assigned CDR3 sequences and most-parsimonious VDJ recombination scenarios with the TCRdist pipeline. In a later analysis, each TCR beta chain was defined by its CDR3 amino acid sequence together with its V-gene family, and reads lacking a unique V-gene family were excluded. A later analysis removed 592 highly shared, low-generation-probability nucleotide sequences to deal with suspected cross-contamination and a sequencing artifact. For each public chain, a later analysis derived a clonal expansion index from normalized ranks of inferred template counts within each repertoire. A later analysis computed generation probabilities with a VDJ recombination model fitted to out-of-frame rearrangements, and checked the results against IGoR. A later analysis scored TCR-TCR, TCR-HLA and TCR-CMV co-occurrence with hypergeometric tests, applying a repertoire-size bias correction to TCR pairs. False discovery rates were estimated in a later analysis by permuting HLA or CMV assignments 20 times. In a later analysis, co-occurring TCRs were grouped with DBSCAN, and TCRdist sequence similarity was added when clustering was performed within HLA-allele-positive subsets. Co-occurrence clustering excluded repertoires with fewer than 30,000 or more than 120,000 public chains, plus five with anomalous nucleotide sharing. TCRdb retrieved this table from immuneACCESS and kept in-frame rearrangements only. Not all clones are present; in checked studies, unresolved V genes account for under half, and no reason is known for the remainder. V and J calls and clone size are those listed in that table; D and trimming were worked out from the DNA. The sample's table lists a count of 150,000 to 200,000 clones. The ten top clones hold about 1.2% of the sample.

General findings and caveats noted by the study authors: At a false discovery rate of 0.05, a later analysis linked 16,951 TCR beta sequences to specific HLA alleles. In a later analysis, the rate of TCR association differed among HLA loci, with DRB1 alleles having the most associated TCRs and HLA-C alleles having the fewest. A cluster of highly shared sequence variants was judged likely to represent a technical artifact of the sequencing pipeline. For the cohort, immune exposure information was limited to CMV serostatus. Most TCR sequences were observed very rarely across donors, whereas some public TCRs were present in many individuals. A later genetic analysis associated a missense DCLRE1C variant with V-gene and J-gene trimming of TCR beta chains, and an independent cohort replicated the association. In this cohort, only TCR beta chains were sequenced, and detectable features were limited by the absence of alpha or paired-chain data. A further reported finding was that TCR beta sequences accurately predicted the HLA-A and HLA-B alleles for most subjects in the first cohort. According to a later analysis, most CMV-associated TCR beta chains appeared to be HLA-restricted, and the HLA associations seemed to be driven largely by CMV exposure. The authors suggested that the approach could potentially be generalized to other disease states and immunological phenotypes. Three of the identified cytomegalovirus-associated TCR beta chains were confirmed in vitro to be specific for cytomegalovirus antigens. In a later analysis, several top co-occurrence clusters were reported to appear linked to parvovirus B19, influenza, CMV and Epstein-Barr virus. Linkage disequilibrium might explain the correlated functional status among segregating V segments, but an unknown experimental factor could not be ruled out. In an earlier analysis of roughly 500 of the donors, most TCR beta V segments appeared in productive rearrangements about 87% or about 30% of the time, broadly matching IMGT annotations. Some IMGT-functional V segments, including TRBV6-2 and TRBV6-3, could not be distinguished by the 87-base-pair reads and were therefore excluded. Strong co-occurrence of HLA alleles, especially DR and DQ, made assigning TCR associations to individual alleles difficult. Because some donors lacked HLA typing at each locus, the association tests relied only on the typed subset. The classifier was reported to diagnose cytomegalovirus status with high specificity and sensitivity in both the original and validation cohorts. According to a later genetic analysis, donors in an Asian-associated ancestry cluster had fewer N-insertions in productive TCRs than the roughly 700-donor mean. The presence/absence analyses assumed that sequencing depth was roughly uniform across donors, and that assumption may not be true. In a later analysis, HLA-associated TCR beta chains showed more clonal expansion and lower generation probabilities than non-associated chains that were equally common. The study listed 164 TCR beta chains as associated with cytomegalovirus. About 15 rarely observed V segments, including chromosome 9 orphons, were excluded from the earlier analysis of about 600 of the donors because counts were too low.

The source material was PBMCs. The clonotype originates from an older woman in good health and CMV-seronegative. This chain joins TRBV6-1 to TRBJ2-1, with TRBD2 perhaps the D gene, on 5 matching bases. The DNA is as follows: TGTGCCAGCAGTGAACCCGACGGAGGCCTCTACAATGAGCAGTTCTTC. Translation gives CASSEPDGGLYNEQFF.